The text below deals with one TCR beta chain. After isolation, RNA underwent reverse transcription to generate cDNA as the sequencing template. Clones were sequenced by immunoSEQ multiplex PCR, and TCRdb holds only the in-frame ones, with some missing. Here the sample spans roughly 220,000 clones, 35% to 40% being singletons. These data belong to a study of CD8+ T cells in alopecia areata. Treatment of the sample: oral pan-JAK inhibitor, 5-10 mg twice daily. This material consisted of CD4+ T cells sorted from blood, taken at week 34, from a patient treated with tofacitinib. The receptor's source is a human donor with alopecia areata.

In DNA form, the CDR3 reads TGTGCCAGCAGGCCTTCGCAGTTGGGCGAGCAGTACTTC. This encodes CASRPSQLGEQYF. The chain is built from TRBV2 and TRBJ2-7, with D unresolved. The germline V and J ends were trimmed by 6 bases and 6 bases, with 15 bases remaining between them. The CDR3 spans 13 residues. Per the germline V gene, CDR1 is SNHLY and CDR2 is FYNNEI.